This T cell receptor (beta chain) came from a study of T cell repertoires in cytomegalovirus infection. Germline V CDR1 and CDR2: MDHEN, SYDVKM. V dropped 6 bases and J dropped 9; count of bases not matched to a gene: 10. The CDR3 runs 15 residues. TCRdb re-analysed the reads in MiXCR, keeping a single row per CDR3 protein. The data contain about 400,000 distinct CDR3 sequences, over 15% of them singletons. Findings and caveats of the study: Identification of carriers of CMV plus the relevant HLA was performed using cumulative public TCR beta family frequency.

This clonotype was picked up a small number of times. Its target is not known. The chain joins TRBV28 to TRBJ2-1, with 11 bases lining up with TRBD1. This sequence was found in a human donor in good health (CMV status not recorded). Some clones in this sample may be carry-over from other donors' samples. The sample was PBMCs. The CDR3 is CASSETGTGGGEQFF. The CDR3 DNA reads TGTGCCAGCAGCGAAACCGGGACAGGGGGTGGTGAGCAGTTCTTC.